This entry concerns a single T cell receptor beta chain. V was pared by 1 base and J by 1 base, with 5 bases of the junction left unmatched. Germline values: CDR1 SGDLS, CDR2 YYNGEE. This CDR3 spans 18 amino acids. Produced via immunoSEQ multiplex PCR; TCRdb's table is partial and in-frame only. The repertoire has over 300,000 clones, around 91% of them found once; the top ten carry around 7%. These data are taken from a study of blood T cell repertoires in COVID-19. Study overall: Sites across the United States, Italy and Spain contributed samples from acute and convalescent COVID-19. The cDNA or gDNA used as material had been derived from T cells, B-cell-depleted T cells, or PBMCs.

The chain is built from TRBV9 and TRBJ2-2, with 12 positions matching TRBD2. Sequencing input: peripheral blood. This receptor was identified in a man younger than 35 with active or convalescent COVID-19. CDR3 nucleotide sequence: TGTGCCAGCAGCGTATCCCTGACTAGCGGGGGGAACACCGGGGAGCTGTTTTTT. The encoded protein is CASSVSLTSGGNTGELFF.